Presented here are 16 T cell receptor beta chains from one specimen sequenced in a study of CD8 T cells in ankylosing spondylitis. Study-level points and caveats: A TCR beta motif of seven or eight highly homologous variants appeared characteristic of ankylosing spondylitis blood.

Using its own MiXCR run on the 5' RACE reads, TCRdb lists one record per CDR3 protein. The sample lists about 440,000 distinct CDR3 sequences, 17% occurring once. Antigens of these TCRs are unknown. Sequenced material: blood, either unsorted or a sorted T cell fraction (not recorded which). The receptor set was obtained from a male donor with ankylosing spondylitis.

This clonotype was counted a few times. This sequence joins TRBV7-4 and TRBJ1-5; a weak D match, TRBD1 (5 bases). The CDR3 extends over 15 amino acids. V was cut by 7 bases and J by 5 bases, with 18 bases left in between. Germline V gene data show CDR1 as SGHVT and CDR2 as SQSDAQ. CDR3 in amino acids: CASTSIRDHDQPQHF. CDR3 in DNA: TGTGCCAGCACCTCGATTCGGGACCACGATCAGCCCCAGCATTTT.

V is TRBV6-1 and J is TRBJ1-5; D gene uncertain. Trimming removed 2 bases from V and 2 bases from J, with 10 bases in between. Germline values: CDR1 MNHNS, CDR2 SASEGT. The length of the CDR3 is 15 residues. The CDR3 bases are TGTGCCAGCAGTGAAAACACTGGAGGCAATCAGCCCCAGCATTTT. Amino acids: CASSENTGGNQPQHF.

The chain combines TRBV10-3 with TRBJ2-3; D remains ambiguous. Trimming left V 6 bases short and J 2 bases short, with 12 bases between. CDR1 is ENHRY and CDR2 is SYGVKD in the germline V gene. There are 14 residues in the CDR3. As DNA, the CDR3 is TGTGCCATCAGCCCCCAGAAGATCACAGATACGCAGTATTTT. Its translation is CAISPQKITDTQYF.

This clonotype was picked up a small number of times. DNA for the CDR3: TGTGCCAGCAGCACTAGTCCAGCGGGGGGGCCGGTTGAGCAGTTCTTC. Translated, it gives CASSTSPAGGPVEQFF. V gene TRBV9 combines with J gene TRBJ2-1; 10 bases map to TRBD2. CDR3 length: 16 residues. The V and J ends lost 4 bases and 9 bases, in that order; junction bases with no gene match: 13. Per germline, CDR1 SGDLS and CDR2 YYNGEE. The whole variable domain, remainder taken from reference TRBV9 and TRBJ2-1, is DSGVTQTPKHLITATGQRVTLRCSPRSGDLSVYWYQQSLDQGLQFLIQYYNGEERAKGNILERFSAQQFPDLHSELNLSSLELGDSALYFCASSTSPAGGPVEQFFGPGTRLTVL.

The CDR3 DNA reads TGCAGTGCGGCACCGGGAACCTACAATGAGCAGTTCTTC. Translation: CSAAPGTYNEQFF. V usage is TRBV20-1 and J usage is TRBJ2-1; perhaps TRBD2 as D (5 bases). V was shortened by 6 bases and J by 2 bases, with 11 bases between the two germline ends. Germline assignment: CDR1 DFQATT and CDR2 SNEGSKA (reference sequence). This CDR3 comprises 13 residues.

The chain carries TRBV30 and TRBJ2-3; TRBD2 aligns across 7 bases. V was clipped by 2 bases and J by 3 bases; unmatched bases: 5. Germline V lookup: CDR1 GTSNPN, CDR2 SVGIG (reference sequence). CDR3 size: 14 residues. The CDR3 is CAWSRGGETDTQYF. In nucleotides, the CDR3 is TGTGCCTGGAGTCGCGGGGGTGAAACAGATACGCAGTATTTT.

This clonotype came up a few times. The chain has TRBV7-9 and TRBJ1-1; tentatively, D is TRBD1 (5 bases). The CDR3 loop spans 16 amino acids. Trimming left V 2 bases short and J 1 base short, with 14 bases between. Per the germline V gene, CDR1 is SEHNR and CDR2 is FQNEAQ (reference sequence). Here the CDR3 DNA reads TGTGCCAGCAGCTTAAGCGTCTTCGGGGGGAACACTGAAGCTTTCTTT. This encodes CASSLSVFGGNTEAFF.

This chain connects TRBV20-1 to TRBJ2-3; D unresolved. Trimming cost V 3 bases and J 1 base, with 8 bases left between them. The CDR3 loop spans 13 amino acids. Germline values: CDR1 DFQATT, CDR2 SNEGSKA (reference sequence). The CDR3, as DNA: TGCAGTGCTAGCGACACTCGCACAGATACGCAGTATTTT. This codes for CSASDTRTDTQYF.

The chain joins TRBV5-5 to TRBJ1-5, with D possibly being TRBD1 (6 bases). The germline V gene has CDR1 SGHKS and CDR2 YYEKEE (reference sequence). CDR3 length equals 18 residues. Trimming removed 0 bases at V and 1 base at J, with 17 bases between. The CDR3 nucleotides read TGTGCCAGCAGCTTGGGGGTTGTAGGGGGACCAAGCAATCAGCCCCAGCATTTT. The encoded protein is CASSLGVVGGPSNQPQHF.

The chain employs TRBV6-1 and TRBJ1-2; D call uncertain. This CDR3 is 13 amino acids long. Germline V lookup: CDR1 MNHNS, CDR2 SASEGT. V was shortened by 8 bases and J by 0 bases, with 10 bases between the two germline ends. The CDR3 reads CASQGWANYGYTF. CDR3 in DNA: TGTGCCAGCCAAGGTTGGGCTAACTATGGCTACACCTTC.

Written as DNA, the CDR3 is TGTGCCAGCAGCAAGACTTTGGGAGTTTCAGATACGCAGTATTTT. The encoded protein is CASSKTLGVSDTQYF. The rearrangement links TRBV6-1 to TRBJ2-3; a possible D gene is TRBD2 (5 bases). From germline, CDR1 is MNHNS and CDR2 SASEGT. Trimming removed 6 bases at V and 4 bases at J, with 17 bases between. The length of the CDR3 is 15 residues.

The CDR3 spells CASLAPPGTGRNEQYF. The CDR3 coding sequence is TGTGCCAGCCTTGCCCCCCCTGGGACAGGGAGGAACGAGCAGTACTTC. The J gene is TRBJ2-7, the V gene TRBV2; TRBD1 matches at 9 bases. Losses at the gene ends were 8 bases for V and 5 bases for J; bases not matched to a gene: 16. CDR1 and CDR2 from the germline V gene are SNHLY and FYNNEI. This CDR3 has 16 residues.

The chain recombines TRBV20-1 with TRBJ2-1; the match to TRBD2 covers 7 bases. The V and J ends lost 3 bases and 11 bases, in that order; junction bases with no gene match: 10. Germline CDR1 DFQATT, CDR2 SNEGSKA (reference sequence). The CDR3 has 13 residues. The DNA of the CDR3 is TGCAGTGCTAGTTCCCCAAAGCGGGGAAAGCAGTTCTTC. This sequence encodes CSASSPKRGKQFF.

The sample holds a few counts of this clonotype. V is TRBV5-1 and J is TRBJ2-5; TRBD2 matches at 11 bases. J lost 5 bases, V lost 0 bases, and 9 bases had no gene match. CDR3 length: 17 amino acids. Germline V gene sequence: CDR1 SGHRS, CDR2 YFSETQ. The CDR3 here is CASSLGLAGGKLETQYF. The CDR3 DNA reads as TGCGCCAGCAGCTTGGGTCTAGCGGGGGGAAAGCTGGAGACCCAGTACTTC.

The chain couples TRBV7-9 to TRBJ2-3, with 9 bases that match TRBD2. Losses at the gene ends were 6 bases for V and 4 bases for J; bases not matched to a gene: 8. The germline gives CDR1 SEHNR, CDR2 FQNEAQ (reference sequence). The CDR3 contains 15 residues. CDR3 residues: CASRRRTSEADTQYF. CDR3 in DNA: TGTGCCAGCAGACGCCGGACTAGCGAGGCAGATACGCAGTATTTT.

The chain employs TRBV5-1 and TRBJ2-2, with D unresolved. The V and J ends lost 6 bases and 1 base respectively, with 7 bases between them. This CDR3 is 13 amino acids long. Germline assignment: CDR1 SGHRS and CDR2 YFSETQ. The CDR3 loop reads CASKPQNTGELFF. The CDR3 DNA reads TGCGCCAGCAAACCCCAGAACACCGGGGAGCTGTTTTTT.